A single sample is the source of the 3 T cell receptor beta chains below, sequenced in a study of metastatic and nonmetastatic thyroid tumors. Every patient was untreated before thyroid surgery. MiXCR re-clonotyped the PCR reads for TCRdb. The table has some 23,000 clones, around 21% seen once. Sequenced material: blood. The origin of the receptors is a female donor with papillary thyroid cancer or a benign thyroid nodule (not recorded which). Some clones in this sample may be carry-over from other donors' samples.

Comment on this clone: The junction shows a germline mismatch at one end, possibly a read error. V usage is TRBV7-2 and J usage is TRBJ2-1; perhaps TRBD2 as D (5 bases). CDR1 is SGHTA and CDR2 is FQGNSA in the germline V gene. The CDR3 is made up of 15 amino acids. The CDR3 coding sequence is TGTGTCAGCAGCCAAGGAGGAGTATCGTACAATGAGGAGTTCTTC. It yields the protein CVSSQGGVSYNEEFF.

This clone was seen at least ten times. This chain uses TRBV11-3 with TRBJ2-3, with D perhaps assigned TRBD1 or TRBD2 (5 bases each). This CDR3 has 16 residues. The germline V gene encodes CDR1 SGHNT and CDR2 YENEEA. V was cut by 1 base and J by 3 bases, with 14 bases left in between. The CDR3 region is CASSLVAGSTTDTQYF. CDR3 sequence (DNA): TGTGCCAGCAGCTTAGTGGCAGGGAGTACGACAGATACGCAGTATTTT.

This clone has a count of ten or more. A read error may produce the germline difference seen at one junction end. The chain links TRBV5-8 to TRBJ2-3, with 8 bases identical to TRBD1. The CDR3 has 15 residues. The germline V gene has CDR1 SGHTS and CDR2 YDEGEE. The CDR3 DNA reads TGTGCCAGCAGTTTGGGACAGGTCCTAACAGATACGCAGTATTTT. Its protein product is CASSLGQVLTDTQYF. The whole variable domain, filled in from reference TRBV5-8 and TRBJ2-3, reads EAGVTQSPTHLIKTRGQQATLRCSPISGHTSVYWYQQALGLGLQFLLWYDEGEERNRGNFPPRFSGRQFPNYSSELNVNALELEDSALYLCASSLGQVLTDTQYFGPGTRLTVL.